This T cell receptor (beta chain) derives from a study of T-cell memory formation after mild COVID-19. One entry per CDR3 protein, called by TCRdb with MiXCR from the 5' RACE reads. The sample contains roughly 620,000 distinct CDR3 sequences, about a sixth of which appear only once. Germline V gene lookup returns CDR1 SGHRS and CDR2 YFSETQ. The CDR3 extends over 14 amino acids. Trimming took 7 bases from V and 7 from J; bases not matched to a gene: 10. Sequenced input: PBMCs or a T cell subset sorted from them (not recorded which). The chain recombines TRBV5-1 with TRBJ1-4; 7 positions match TRBD1. The clonotype was recovered from an adult woman who had mild COVID-19 (a few samples of this study predate the infection). Cell type and time point are not known. The CDR3 spells CASSSQGLREKLFF. The CDR3 DNA is TGCGCCAGCTCCTCACAGGGGCTTCGTGAAAAACTGTTTTTT.